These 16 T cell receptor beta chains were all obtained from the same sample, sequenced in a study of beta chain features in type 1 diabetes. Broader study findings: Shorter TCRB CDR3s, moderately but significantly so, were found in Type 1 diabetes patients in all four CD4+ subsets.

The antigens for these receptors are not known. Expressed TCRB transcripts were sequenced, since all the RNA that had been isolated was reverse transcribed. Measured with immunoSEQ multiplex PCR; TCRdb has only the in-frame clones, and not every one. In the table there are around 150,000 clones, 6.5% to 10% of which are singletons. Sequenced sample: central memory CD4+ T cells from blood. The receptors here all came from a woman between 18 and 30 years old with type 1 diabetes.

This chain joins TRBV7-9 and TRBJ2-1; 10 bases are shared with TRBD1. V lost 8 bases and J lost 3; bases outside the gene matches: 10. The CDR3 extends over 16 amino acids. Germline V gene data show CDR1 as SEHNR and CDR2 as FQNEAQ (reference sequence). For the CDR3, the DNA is TGTGCCAGCGCCTCAGAACGGGACAGGGGCTACAATGAGCAGTTCTTC. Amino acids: CASASERDRGYNEQFF.

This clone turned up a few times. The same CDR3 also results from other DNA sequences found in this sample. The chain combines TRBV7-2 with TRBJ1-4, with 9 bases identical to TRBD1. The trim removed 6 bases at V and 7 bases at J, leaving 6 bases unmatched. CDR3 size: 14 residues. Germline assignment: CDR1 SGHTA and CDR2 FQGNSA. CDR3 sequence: CASSPGQGSEKLFF. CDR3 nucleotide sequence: TGTGCCAGCAGTCCGGGACAGGGAAGTGAAAAACTGTTTTTT.

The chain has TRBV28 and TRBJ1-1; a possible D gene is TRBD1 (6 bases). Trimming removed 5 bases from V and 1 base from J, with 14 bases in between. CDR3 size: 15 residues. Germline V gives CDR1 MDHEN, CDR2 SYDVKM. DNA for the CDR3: TGTGCCAGCAGTGTACCCCTAGGGGGGAACACTGAAGCTTTCTTT. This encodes CASSVPLGGNTEAFF.

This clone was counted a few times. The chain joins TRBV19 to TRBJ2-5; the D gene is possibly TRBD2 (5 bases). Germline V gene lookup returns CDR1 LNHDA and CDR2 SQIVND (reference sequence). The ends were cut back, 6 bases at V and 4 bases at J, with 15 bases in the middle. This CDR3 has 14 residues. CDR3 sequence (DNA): TGTGCCAGTAGAAATAGGGCTGGGAGAGAGACCCAGTACTTC. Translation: CASRNRAGRETQYF.

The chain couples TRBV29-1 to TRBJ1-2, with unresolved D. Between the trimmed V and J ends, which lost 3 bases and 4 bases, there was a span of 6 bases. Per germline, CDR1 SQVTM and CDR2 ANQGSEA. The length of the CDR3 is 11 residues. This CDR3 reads CSVDRSYGYTF. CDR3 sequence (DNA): TGCAGCGTTGATCGTAGCTATGGCTACACCTTC.

DNA of the CDR3: TGTGCCAGCAGCTTTCAGGGGAAGATAGGAGAGACCCAGTACTTC. This translates into CASSFQGKIGETQYF. The rearrangement uses TRBV7-9 and TRBJ2-5; a weak D match, TRBD1 (6 bases). The CDR3 length is 15 residues. The germline V gene has CDR1 SEHNR and CDR2 FQNEAQ (reference sequence). V was clipped by 3 bases and J by 4 bases, with 15 bases between them.

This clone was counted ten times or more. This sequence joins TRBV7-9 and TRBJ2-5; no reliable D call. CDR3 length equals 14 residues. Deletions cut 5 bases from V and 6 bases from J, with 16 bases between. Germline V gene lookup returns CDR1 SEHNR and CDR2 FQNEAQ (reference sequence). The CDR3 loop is CASSNDGSPQTQYF. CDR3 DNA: TGTGCCAGCAGCAACGACGGGTCCCCGCAGACCCAGTACTTC.

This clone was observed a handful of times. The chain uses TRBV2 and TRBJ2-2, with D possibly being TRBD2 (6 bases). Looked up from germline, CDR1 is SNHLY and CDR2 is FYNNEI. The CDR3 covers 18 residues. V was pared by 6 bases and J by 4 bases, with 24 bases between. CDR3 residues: CASRLASSLNVSTGELFF. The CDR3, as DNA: TGTGCCAGCAGACTAGCTTCCTCGCTAAATGTGAGCACCGGGGAGCTGTTTTTT.

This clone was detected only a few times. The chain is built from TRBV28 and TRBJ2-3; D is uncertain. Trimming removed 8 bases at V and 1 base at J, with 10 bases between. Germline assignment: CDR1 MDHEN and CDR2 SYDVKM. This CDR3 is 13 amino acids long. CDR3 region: CASCAPGTDTQYF. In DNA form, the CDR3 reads TGTGCCAGCTGTGCGCCTGGCACAGATACGCAGTATTTT. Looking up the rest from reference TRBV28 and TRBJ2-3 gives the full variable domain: DVKVTQSSRYLVKRTGEKVFLECVQDMDHENMFWYRQDPGLGLRLIYFSYDVKMKEKGDIPEGYSVSREKKERFSLILESASTNQTSMYLCASCAPGTDTQYFGPGTRLTVL.

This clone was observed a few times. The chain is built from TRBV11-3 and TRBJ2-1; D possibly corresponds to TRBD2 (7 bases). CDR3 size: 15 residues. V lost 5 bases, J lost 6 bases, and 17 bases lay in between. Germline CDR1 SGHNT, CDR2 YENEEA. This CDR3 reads CASSRSGMGANEQFF. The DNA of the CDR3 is TGTGCCAGCAGCCGAAGCGGGATGGGGGCCAATGAGCAGTTCTTC.

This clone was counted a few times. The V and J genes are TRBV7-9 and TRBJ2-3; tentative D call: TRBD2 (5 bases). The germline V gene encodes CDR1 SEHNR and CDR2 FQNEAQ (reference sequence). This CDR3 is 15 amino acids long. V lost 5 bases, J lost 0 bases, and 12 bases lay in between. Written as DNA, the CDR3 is TGTGCCAGCAGCAGAGCGGATATTAGCACAGATACGCAGTATTTT. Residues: CASSRADISTDTQYF.

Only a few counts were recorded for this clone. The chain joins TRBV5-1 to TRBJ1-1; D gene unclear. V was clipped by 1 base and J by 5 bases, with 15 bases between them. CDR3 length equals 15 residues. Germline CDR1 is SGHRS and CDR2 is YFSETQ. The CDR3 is CASSLYPGTETEAFF. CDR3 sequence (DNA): TGCGCCAGCAGCTTGTACCCGGGTACCGAAACTGAAGCTTTCTTT.

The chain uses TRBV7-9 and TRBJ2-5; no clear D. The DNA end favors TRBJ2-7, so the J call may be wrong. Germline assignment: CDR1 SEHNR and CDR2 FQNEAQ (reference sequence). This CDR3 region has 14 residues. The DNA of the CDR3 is TGTGCCAGCAGCTTAGGGCGGAATACCTACGAGCAGTACTTC. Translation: CASSLGRNTYEQYF.

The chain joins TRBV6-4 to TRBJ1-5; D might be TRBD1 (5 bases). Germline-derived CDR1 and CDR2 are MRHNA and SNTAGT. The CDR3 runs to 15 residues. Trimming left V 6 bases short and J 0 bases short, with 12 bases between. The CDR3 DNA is TGTGCCAGCAGCCCCGAAGGGGCTAGCAATCAGCCCCAGCATTTT. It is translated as CASSPEGASNQPQHF.

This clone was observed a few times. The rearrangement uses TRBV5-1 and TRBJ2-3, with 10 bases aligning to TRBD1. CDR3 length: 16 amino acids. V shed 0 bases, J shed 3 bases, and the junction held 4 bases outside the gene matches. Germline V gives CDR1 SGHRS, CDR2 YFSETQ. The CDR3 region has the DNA TGCGCCAGCAGCTTGGGAGCGGGACAGGGGACAGATACGCAGTATTTT. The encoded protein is CASSLGAGQGTDTQYF.

The DNA for the CDR3 is TGTGCCAGCAGCCCTCGGACGGGATCGAACACTGAAGCTTTCTTT. It translates to CASSPRTGSNTEAFF. V and J are TRBV7-9 and TRBJ1-1; D gene unclear. The CDR3 runs to 15 residues. Trimming removed 5 bases at V and 1 base at J, with 14 bases between. The V gene's germline CDR1 is SEHNR and CDR2 FQNEAQ (reference sequence).